The 26 T cell receptor beta chains below were found in one sample sequenced in a study of T cell repertoires in cytomegalovirus infection (dated by TCRdb to about 2019). Sequencing was carried out with an Illumina HiSeq 1500. The raw public reads went through TCRdb reprocessing: fastp at Q25, MiXCR clone calling, in-frame beta chains kept. One record per CDR3 amino acid sequence lists the most common genes and DNA. In all, the sample holds about 130,000 distinct CDR3 sequences, and approximately 8.8% of those were seen once. The ten largest clones represent around 10% of the sample. The sample was PBMCs. The receptors were sampled from a human donor in good health (CMV status not recorded). Some clones in this sample may be carry-over from other donors' samples.

The chain combines TRBV15 with TRBJ2-1; 9 positions agree with TRBD1. This CDR3 spans 16 amino acids. The V gene's germline CDR1 is LNHNV and CDR2 YYDKDF (reference sequence). With 5 bases clipped from V and 4 bases from J, the junction kept 9 bases outside the gene matches. The CDR3 sequence is CATSPETGQGYNEQFF. Written as DNA, the CDR3 is TGTGCCACCAGCCCCGAAACGGGACAGGGTTACAATGAGCAGTTCTTC. The variable domain in full, with the rest retrieved from reference TRBV15 and TRBJ2-1, is DAMVIQNPRYQVTQFGKPVTLSCSQTLNHNVMYWYQQKSSQAPKLLFHYYDKDFNNEADTPDNFQSRRPNTSFCFLDIRSPGLGDTAMYLCATSPETGQGYNEQFFGPGTRLTVL.

This clonotype has at least ten counts. CDR3: CASSSLYRDNYEQYF. CDR3 sequence (DNA): TGTGCCAGCAGCTCTCTATACAGGGATAACTACGAGCAGTACTTC. The chain links TRBV7-4 to TRBJ2-7; possible D gene TRBD1, 6 bases. The CDR3 runs to 15 residues. V shed 4 bases and J shed 3 bases, with 16 bases lying between them. Germline CDR1 reads SGHVT; CDR2 reads SQSDAQ.

At least ten counts were recorded for this clonotype. The CDR3 reads CASSETKPDPPSSYEQYF. CDR3 nucleotides: TGTGCCAGCAGTGAAACCAAGCCGGACCCCCCAAGCTCCTACGAGCAGTACTTC. The chain carries TRBV28 and TRBJ2-7, with D hard to call. The CDR3 loop spans 18 amino acids. V was cut by 5 bases and J by 0 bases, with 23 bases left in between. CDR1 is MDHEN and CDR2 is SYDVKM in the germline V gene.

The sample holds a few counts of this clonotype. The CDR3 protein is CSVAVGLAKDTQYF. DNA of the CDR3: TGCAGCGTTGCGGTGGGACTAGCTAAAGATACGCAGTATTTT. This sequence joins TRBV29-1 and TRBJ2-3; 9 bases map to TRBD2. CDR1 is SQVTM, CDR2 ANQGSEA, per germline. The CDR3 consists of 14 residues. The V segment lost 4 bases and the J segment 5 bases; nucleotides outside the gene matches: 7.

This clonotype appeared many times. The V gene is TRBV29-1, the J gene TRBJ1-6, with 12 bases aligning to TRBD1. V shed 6 bases and J 7 bases; nucleotides not matched to a gene: 4. The CDR3 runs to 14 residues. Germline loops: CDR1 SQVTM, CDR2 ANQGSEA. Here the CDR3 reads CSVPGQGANSPLHF. The DNA for the CDR3 is TGCAGCGTGCCGGGACAGGGGGCGAATTCACCCCTCCACTTT. Drawing the rest from reference TRBV29-1 and TRBJ1-6, the complete variable domain is SAVISQKPSRDICQRGTSLTIQCQVDSQVTMMFWYRQQPGQSLTLIATANQGSEATYESGFVIDKFPISRPNLTFSTLTVSNMSPEDSSIYLCSVPGQGANSPLHFGNGTRLTVT.

This clonotype was seen more than once but under ten times. The chain combines TRBV20-1 with TRBJ2-3, with a possible D match to TRBD2 (7 bases). Trimming removed 0 bases from V and 6 bases from J, with 13 bases in between. Looked up from germline, CDR1 is DFQATT and CDR2 is SNEGSKA (reference sequence). The CDR3 runs 14 residues. CDR3 protein: CSAREGGGADTQYF. CDR3 bases: TGCAGTGCTAGAGAGGGGGGGGGGGCGGATACGCAGTATTTT.

In this sample, this clonotype turned up many times. This chain connects TRBV28 to TRBJ2-2, with D tentatively TRBD2 (6 bases). Deletions cut 5 bases from V and 4 bases from J, with 11 bases between. CDR1 and CDR2 (germline): MDHEN, SYDVKM. The CDR3 consists of 14 residues. The CDR3 DNA reads as TGTGCCAGCAGTCGGACCGGGAGCACCGGGGAGCTGTTTTTT. This sequence encodes CASSRTGSTGELFF.

This clonotype showed up many times. This rearrangement joins TRBV7-4 to TRBJ1-4, with D tentatively TRBD1 (5 bases). Germline values: CDR1 SGHVT, CDR2 SQSDAQ. CDR3 length: 15 amino acids. Trimming took 5 bases from V and 5 from J, leaving 15 bases between them. CDR3 nucleotides: TGTGCCAGCAGCCTAAACAGGAACCGAAATGAAAAACTGTTTTTT. Its translation is CASSLNRNRNEKLFF.

This clonotype was observed a few times. The chain joins TRBV29-1 to TRBJ2-7; D is tentatively TRBD1 or TRBD2 (5 bases each). CDR1 and CDR2 (germline): SQVTM, ANQGSEA. This CDR3 spans 10 amino acids. V was cut by 7 bases and J by 5 bases, with 9 bases left in between. In DNA form, the CDR3 reads TGCAGCGGGGGGTCGGACGAGCAGTACTTC. Translation gives CSGGSDEQYF.

The J gene is TRBJ2-1, the V gene TRBV19; D ambiguous. Germline-derived CDR1 and CDR2 are LNHDA and SQIVND (reference sequence). The ends were cut back, 5 bases at V and 4 bases at J, with 12 bases in the middle. The CDR3 is 14 residues long. The CDR3 sequence: CASSPWASYNEQFF. CDR3 in DNA: TGTGCCAGTAGTCCCTGGGCGAGTTACAATGAGCAGTTCTTC.

J is TRBJ1-1 and V is TRBV20-1; no definite D call. The CDR3 covers 15 residues. Trimming took 2 bases from V and 5 from J, leaving 18 bases between them. Germline CDR1 and CDR2: DFQATT and SNEGSKA (reference sequence). The DNA of the CDR3 is TGCAGTGCTAGACTCCCGACCCGAAGGGAAACTGAAGCTTTCTTT. It is translated as CSARLPTRRETEAFF.

This clonotype has ten or more counts. The chain couples TRBV7-8 to TRBJ2-5; D perhaps matches TRBD2 (6 bases). Germline V gene sequence: CDR1 SGHVS, CDR2 FQNEAQ. This CDR3 has 14 amino acids. Deletions cut 2 bases from V and 5 bases from J, with 12 bases between. CDR3 sequence reads: CASSLRDFGETQYF. The CDR3 bases are TGTGCCAGCAGCTTAAGGGACTTCGGGGAGACCCAGTACTTC.

The sample holds a few counts of this clonotype. This CDR3 reads CASSTTGGSTNEKLFF. For the CDR3, the DNA is TGTGCCAGCAGTACGACAGGGGGCTCGACTAATGAAAAACTGTTTTTT. The V gene is TRBV12-3 or TRBV12-4, the J gene TRBJ1-4, with 10 bases fitting TRBD1. CDR3 length: 16 residues. Trimming removed 5 bases from V and 2 bases from J; junction bases left unmatched: 5.

The chain carries TRBV10-3 and TRBJ2-1; D possibly corresponds to TRBD2 (6 bases). With 7 bases removed from V and 0 bases from J, the gap between germline ends came to 7 bases. Germline V gene data show CDR1 as ENHRY and CDR2 as SYGVKD. This CDR3 region has 13 residues. DNA of the CDR3: TGTGCCATCACGGGGGACTCCTACAATGAGCAGTTCTTC. This translates into CAITGDSYNEQFF.

There are a few counts of this clonotype. V and J are TRBV5-1 and TRBJ2-4; 7 nucleotides match TRBD1. This CDR3 is 13 amino acids long. Germline values: CDR1 SGHRS, CDR2 YFSETQ. V was pared by 3 bases and J by 9 bases, with 6 bases of the junction left unmatched. The CDR3 here is CASSSTGVGIQYF. DNA of the CDR3: TGCGCCAGCAGCTCTACAGGGGTGGGCATTCAGTACTTC.

This clonotype has just a few counts. The chain employs TRBV29-1 and TRBJ1-1, with 7 bases lining up with TRBD1. Trimming removed 3 bases from V and 2 bases from J; junction bases left unmatched: 3. Looked up from germline, CDR1 is SQVTM and CDR2 is ANQGSEA. The length of the CDR3 is 13 residues. CDR3 region: CSVDQGGNTEAFF. CDR3 DNA sequence: TGCAGCGTTGATCAGGGGGGAAACACTGAAGCTTTCTTT. Drawing the rest from reference TRBV29-1 and TRBJ1-1, the complete variable domain is SAVISQKPSRDICQRGTSLTIQCQVDSQVTMMFWYRQQPGQSLTLIATANQGSEATYESGFVIDKFPISRPNLTFSTLTVSNMSPEDSSIYLCSVDQGGNTEAFFGQGTRLTVV.

There are many counts of this clonotype. This chain uses TRBV6-2 or TRBV6-3 with TRBJ2-3; 7 nucleotides agree with TRBD1. Germline V gene lookup returns CDR1 MNHEY and CDR2 SVGEGT. The junction had 10 bases not matched to a gene; V was cut back by 7 bases and J by 3 bases. This CDR3 has 15 amino acids. CDR3 amino acids: CASNRPDRLTDTQYF. DNA of the CDR3: TGTGCCAGCAACCGACCGGACAGGCTGACAGATACGCAGTATTTT.

Ten or more counts support this clonotype. This chain links TRBV7-8 with TRBJ2-1, with TRBD2 identical over 9 bases. CDR1 and CDR2 (germline): SGHVS, FQNEAQ. V shed 4 bases, J shed 4 bases, and the junction held 8 bases outside the gene matches. This CDR3 has 16 amino acids. The CDR3 region is CASSSVGRGGYNEQFF. In DNA, the CDR3 is TGTGCCAGCAGCTCCGTTGGGCGGGGGGGTTACAATGAGCAGTTCTTC. Variable domain in full (rest from reference TRBV7-8 and TRBJ2-1): GAGVSQSPRYKVAKRGQDVALRCDPISGHVSLFWYQQALGQGPEFLTYFQNEAQLDKSGLPSDRFFAERPEGSVSTLKIQRTQQEDSAVYLCASSSVGRGGYNEQFFGPGTRLTVL.

CDR3 coding DNA: TGTGCCAGCAGTTTAAACCCTTGGAGGGGAAACACCATATATTTT. Encoded protein: CASSLNPWRGNTIYF. V gene TRBV28 combines with J gene TRBJ1-3; no clear D. The CDR3 covers 15 residues. The germline CDR1 and CDR2 sequences are MDHEN and SYDVKM. Trimming shortened V by 2 bases and J by 4 bases, and 12 bases separated the two germline ends.

This clonotype appeared many times. J is TRBJ2-7 and V is TRBV12-3 or TRBV12-4; 9 positions agree with TRBD1. J was trimmed by 6 bases and V by 5 bases; bases with no gene match: 5. There are 13 residues in the CDR3. CDR3 loop: CASSLRTGVEQYF. CDR3 DNA sequence: TGTGCCAGCAGTCTACGGACAGGGGTCGAGCAGTACTTC.

This clonotype was observed at least ten times. The DNA of the CDR3 is TGTGCCAGCAGGCCCGACAGGCTCAATCAGCCCCAGCATTTT. Its translation: CASRPDRLNQPQHF. The chain uses TRBV6-2 or TRBV6-3 and TRBJ1-5; possible D gene TRBD1, 6 bases. Germline-derived CDR1 and CDR2 are MNHEY and SVGEGT. This CDR3 has 14 residues. V was clipped by 6 bases and J by 3 bases, with 12 bases between them.

The sample holds many counts of this clonotype. The chain uses TRBV12-3 or TRBV12-4 and TRBJ2-3; either TRBD1 or TRBD2 may fit D (6 bases each). This CDR3 has 17 residues. V was shortened by 5 bases and J by 6 bases, with 24 bases between the two germline ends. Written as DNA, the CDR3 is TGTGCCAGCAGTCAAAAAACCCAGGGGCCCAGCGGGGATACGCAGTATTTT. Translation: CASSQKTQGPSGDTQYF.

This clonotype has ten or more counts. The gene calls are TRBV20-1 and TRBJ2-1; maybe TRBD1 (6 bases). CDR3 length equals 14 residues. With 1 base removed from V and 6 bases from J, the gap between germline ends came to 13 bases. Germline CDR1 reads DFQATT; CDR2 reads SNEGSKA (reference sequence). For the CDR3, the DNA is TGCAGTGCTAGAGGACAGGTCTGGATCAATGAGCAGTTCTTC. It codes for CSARGQVWINEQFF.

This clonotype was seen only a few times. The chain employs TRBV12-3 or TRBV12-4 and TRBJ1-1, with D possibly matching TRBD1 (5 bases). The CDR3 extends over 14 amino acids. Trimming pared 6 bases from V and 2 bases from J, leaving 13 bases between. DNA for the CDR3: TGTGCCAGCAGCCTCGGACACAGCAACACTGAAGCTTTCTTT. Residues: CASSLGHSNTEAFF.

This clonotype was seen only a few times. Written as DNA, the CDR3 is TGCGCCAGCAGCTGGAGGACAGGGGGAAACACTGAAGCTTTCTTT. Residues: CASSWRTGGNTEAFF. The rearrangement links TRBV5-1 to TRBJ1-1; the match to TRBD1 covers 10 bases. Germline trimming cut 3 bases from V and 2 bases from J; bases unmatched to any gene: 4. The CDR3 contains 15 residues. CDR1 and CDR2 from the germline V gene are SGHRS and YFSETQ. Filled out from reference TRBV5-1 and TRBJ1-1, the complete variable domain reads KAGVTQTPRYLIKTRGQQVTLSCSPISGHRSVSWYQQTPGQGLQFLFEYFSETQRNKGNFPGRFSGRQFSNSRSEMNVSTLELGDSALYLCASSWRTGGNTEAFFGQGTRLTVV.

This clonotype was detected ten times or more. The chain uses TRBV12-3 or TRBV12-4 and TRBJ1-1; the D gene is possibly TRBD1 (6 bases). This CDR3 has 14 amino acids. V was pared by 11 bases and J by 1 base, with 17 bases between. CDR3 nucleotide sequence: TGTGCCGCCGGTCAGACAGGCGCGAACACTGAAGCTTTCTTT. Its translation is CAAGQTGANTEAFF.